This section outlines one T cell receptor (beta chain) sequence together with its context. This clonotype was recorded a few times. Its antigen remains unidentified. Per-nucleotide qualities are absent, and no much larger clonotype sits a single base away. Trimming takes 6 bases off V and 5 bases off J; junction bases not matched to a gene: 9. CDR1 MNHEY and CDR2 SVGAGI are derived from the germline V gene. The CDR3 runs 14 residues from the cysteine to the phenylalanine. Left in the record is the CDR3 DNA by itself, 42 bases read in frame from the first base. PBMCs were isolated by Ficoll-Paque density gradient centrifugation. This sample is part of a study of T-cell memory formation after mild COVID-19 (dated by TCRdb to 2020 to 2023). About the full investigation: TCR sequence clusters from the two donors were found to be largely donor specific. Two young, previously healthy adult volunteers made up the cohort, one male and one female. T-cell clones expanding and contracting after mild COVID-19 in a couple of donors were tracked by longitudinal TCRalpha and TCRbeta repertoire sequencing.

The investigation overall reported the following: Clones contracting from day 15 to 85 had balanced CD4/CD8 phenotypes, while a second wave expanding from day 15 to 37 was biased towards CD4+. SARS-CoV-2 specificity was not confirmed for the second-wave clones peaking on day 37. The study covered only a couple of mild cases, and larger cohorts including severe cases with pre-infection samples were considered necessary. Some responding clones were found in pre-infection memory, which suggests that pre-existing cross-reactive memory T cells took part in the SARS-CoV-2 response. Contracting CD4+ clones turned up mainly in the CM and EM memory subsets, whereas EMRA was where CD8+ clones were enriched.

This sample was sequenced with an Illumina NovaSeq 6000. TCRalpha and TCRbeta cDNA libraries were constructed by 5'RACE with constant-segment primers, with sample barcodes and unique molecular identifiers being introduced. RNA was extracted from every sample with Trizol reagent. The libraries were amplified in two PCR steps, and the second step added a second sample barcode and Illumina TruSeq adapters. Sequencing of libraries was performed on an Illumina NovaSeq with 2 x 150 bp paired-end reads. The authors' analysis ran thus. Demultiplexing of reads and collapsing into UMI-guided consensus sequences were performed with migec v1.2.7. Using mixcr v2.1.11, UMI consensuses were aligned to TRA and TRB V and J templates and then assembled into clonotypes. Expanded or contracted clonotypes were those called significant by both edgeR and NoisET, with noise models trained on biological replicates. edgeR calls used a false discovery rate-adjusted p below 0.01 and a log2 fold-change threshold of 1. As an exploratory analysis of dynamics, max-normalized trajectories of the 1000 most abundant clonotypes were examined with PCA combined with hierarchical clustering. Each responding clone was given a CD4 or CD8 phenotype based on the CD4+ and CD8+ repertoires, which had been sequenced separately. TCRdb cleaned the public reads at Q25 with fastp, built clones with MiXCR and kept in-frame beta chains. Each entry merges the rows of one CDR3 protein and shows their most common DNA and genes. The V and J calls were not made by the authors but by TCRdb's processing. The sample table contains 400,000 or so distinct CDR3 sequences; only one count was recorded for 20% of them. The ten most abundant clones make up roughly 8.4% of the sample.

The receptor was isolated from an adult woman who had mild COVID-19 (a few samples of this study predate the infection). The sample titles of this study are shuffled in the database, so cell type and time point are left out; the donor was told from shared clones. The rearrangement joined TRBV6-5 to TRBJ2-7, with 8 bases aligning to TRBD1. The sequenced material came from PBMCs or a T cell subset sorted from them (not recorded which). The DNA sequence follows: TGTGCCAGCAGAGTAGGGCAGGGGGCCCACGAGCAGTACTTC. The translation is CASRVGQGAHEQYF.